The 19 T cell receptor beta chains in this list originate from one sample, sequenced in a study of blood T cell repertoires in COVID-19. Method: immunoSEQ multiplex PCR; TCRdb's copy keeps in-frame clones and lacks some. This table holds 200,000 to 300,000 clones, approximately 90% found once. Specimen: PBMCs or T cells enriched from blood (not recorded which). The source is a man in his forties who had recovered from COVID-19.

This clone was counted a single time. V is TRBV2 and J is TRBJ1-6; D ambiguous. The CDR3 contains 13 residues. V gave up 7 bases and J gave up 4 bases, with 8 bases separating them. CDR1 is SNHLY and CDR2 is FYNNEI in the germline V gene. For the CDR3, the DNA is TGTGCCAGCACAATGGAGTATAATTCACCCCTCCACTTT. Residues: CASTMEYNSPLHF.

Regarding this clone: An end of the junction differs from the germline gene, which may be a read error. V is TRBV7-3 and J is TRBJ2-6, with a possible D match to TRBD1 (8 bases). Germline CDR1 reads SGHTA; CDR2 reads FQGTGA. CDR3 length: 19 amino acids. DNA of the CDR3: TGTGCCAGCAGCCTAACAGGGGGGGCTTACCTTTCTGGGGCCAACGTCCTGACTTTC. Translating gives CASSLTGGAYLSGANVLTF.

This rearrangement joins TRBV6-5 to TRBJ1-1; 7 positions agree with TRBD1. The CDR3 covers 13 residues. J lost 4 bases, V lost 8 bases, and 7 bases had no gene match. CDR1 is MNHEY, CDR2 SVGAGI, per germline. CDR3 DNA: TGTGCCAGCTCCACAGGGGAATCCACTGAAGCTTTCTTT. It translates to CASSTGESTEAFF.

The rearrangement joins TRBV5-8 to TRBJ1-2; TRBD1 is a possible D gene (6 bases). CDR3 length equals 13 residues. CDR1 is SGHTS, CDR2 YDEGEE, per germline. V shed 0 bases and J shed 7 bases, with 10 bases lying between them. The CDR3: CASSLGRGPGYTF. CDR3 bases: TGTGCCAGCAGCTTGGGGCGGGGGCCTGGCTACACCTTC.

The rearrangement links TRBV7-9 to TRBJ2-1; 8 bases align to TRBD1. CDR3 size: 17 residues. Germline values: CDR1 SEHNR, CDR2 FQNEAQ (reference sequence). V lost 5 bases, J lost 0 bases, and 9 bases stayed unmatched. The CDR3 protein is CASSHDRGPISYNEQFF. The DNA for the CDR3 is TGTGCCAGCAGCCACGACAGGGGACCGATCTCCTACAATGAGCAGTTCTTC.

The rearrangement uses TRBV13 and TRBJ2-7; 8 nucleotides line up with TRBD1. The CDR3 runs to 16 residues. V was clipped by 2 bases and J by 2 bases; unmatched bases: 8. CDR1 and CDR2 from the germline V gene are PRHDT and FYEKMQ (reference sequence). CDR3 in DNA: TGTGCCAGCAGCTTACTCCGGACAGGGCGGGCCTACGAGCAGTACTTC. This encodes CASSLLRTGRAYEQYF. The whole variable domain, filled in from reference TRBV13 and TRBJ2-7, reads AAGVIQSPRHLIKEKRETATLKCYPIPRHDTVYWYQQGPGQDPQFLISFYEKMQSDKGSIPDRFSAQQFSDYHSELNMSSLELGDSALYFCASSLLRTGRAYEQYFGPGTRLTVT.

V gene TRBV13 combines with J gene TRBJ2-7; 10 nucleotides match TRBD1. The CDR3 spans 17 residues. The ends lost 5 bases at V and 0 bases at J; junction bases unmatched: 10. The germline CDR1 and CDR2 sequences are PRHDT and FYEKMQ (reference sequence). For the CDR3, the DNA is TGTGCCAGCAGCCTAGCCCGGGACAGGGGACTCTCCTACGAGCAGTACTTC. This sequence encodes CASSLARDRGLSYEQYF.

This chain connects TRBV5-1 to TRBJ2-3, with D uncertain. V was pared by 1 base and J by 2 bases, with 2 bases between. CDR1 is SGHRS and CDR2 is YFSETQ in the germline V gene. This CDR3 is built from 12 residues. Here the CDR3 DNA reads TGCGCCAGCAGCTTGCACACAGATACGCAGTATTTT. Amino acids: CASSLHTDTQYF.

The chain couples TRBV2 to TRBJ2-3; 15 bases align to TRBD2. The CDR3 runs to 23 residues. Trimming cost V 6 bases and J 6 bases; bases outside gene matches: 28. Germline V gives CDR1 SNHLY, CDR2 FYNNEI. CDR3 sequence reads: CASRALGTSGRQSSKGNRDTQYF. CDR3 nucleotide sequence: TGTGCCAGCAGGGCCCTAGGGACTAGCGGGAGGCAATCCTCTAAGGGCAACAGGGATACGCAGTATTTT. Filled out from reference TRBV2 and TRBJ2-3, the complete variable domain reads EPEVTQTPSHQVTQMGQEVILRCVPISNHLYFYWYRQILGQKVEFLVSFYNNEISEKSEIFDDQFSVERPDGSNFTLKIRSTKLEDSAMYFCASRALGTSGRQSSKGNRDTQYFGPGTRLTVL.

The V gene is TRBV6-5, the J gene TRBJ1-2; tentative D call: TRBD1 (6 bases). V dropped 6 bases and J dropped 2 bases, with 10 bases sitting between them. The CDR3 runs to 13 residues. Germline V lookup: CDR1 MNHEY, CDR2 SVGAGI. CDR3 loop: CASSRDRNYGYTF. The DNA for the CDR3 is TGTGCCAGCAGCCGCGACAGGAACTATGGCTACACCTTC.

The chain uses TRBV29-1 and TRBJ2-2; 9 positions agree with TRBD1. The junction had 12 bases not matched to a gene; V was cut back by 7 bases and J by 3 bases. Per the germline V gene, CDR1 is SQVTM and CDR2 is ANQGSEA. This CDR3 is 16 amino acids long. This CDR3 is CSASRPGQGHTGELFF. CDR3 coding DNA: TGCAGCGCGTCCCGTCCGGGACAGGGACACACCGGGGAGCTGTTTTTT.

The chain couples TRBV10-1 to TRBJ2-7, with TRBD1 matching 10 bases. Losses at the gene ends were 1 base for V and 6 bases for J; bases not matched to a gene: 9. CDR1 is WNHNN and CDR2 is SYGVQD in the germline V gene (reference sequence). This CDR3 has 16 amino acids. The CDR3 nucleotides are TGCGCCAGCAGTGAGTGTGGGACAGGGGAACATTCCGAGCAGTACTTC. Its translation is CASSECGTGEHSEQYF.

The J gene is TRBJ1-2, the V gene TRBV3-1 (or the pseudogene TRBV3-2), with D uncertain. The CDR3 runs to 14 residues. Trimming removed 1 base at V and 2 bases at J, with 8 bases between. Germline CDR1 LGHDT, CDR2 YNNKEL (reference sequence). The CDR3 DNA reads TGTGCCAGCAGCCAAGGCGGAAGAAACTATGGCTACACCTTC. Translated, it gives CASSQGGRNYGYTF.

V and J are TRBV7-2 and TRBJ2-3; possible D gene TRBD1, 6 bases. Per germline, CDR1 SGHTA and CDR2 FQGNSA. Trimming removed 6 bases at V and 6 bases at J, with 19 bases between. The CDR3 sequence is 15 residues long. CDR3 sequence reads: CASSDNRVLLDTQYF. In nucleotides, the CDR3 is TGTGCCAGCAGTGATAACAGGGTTTTGCTCGATACGCAGTATTTT.

V is TRBV11-2 and J is TRBJ2-5, with 8 positions matching TRBD2. This CDR3 is built from 15 residues. Trimming removed 6 bases from V and 4 bases from J; junction bases left unmatched: 10. Germline V gene lookup returns CDR1 SGHAT and CDR2 FQNNGV. The CDR3 bases are TGTGCCAGCAGAGAGCCCGGGGGGGCGGGAGAGACCCAGTACTTC. Protein product: CASREPGGAGETQYF.

This rearrangement joins TRBV5-4 to TRBJ1-2; the D gene is possibly TRBD1 (5 bases). Germline V gene lookup returns CDR1 SGHNT and CDR2 YYREEE (reference sequence). V was pared by 4 bases and J by 3 bases, with 13 bases between. The CDR3 has 14 amino acids. The CDR3 loop reads CASSPSWGDYGYTF. The DNA for the CDR3 is TGTGCCAGCAGCCCCTCGTGGGGGGACTATGGCTACACCTTC. The full variable domain, rest sourced from reference TRBV5-4 and TRBJ1-2, is ETGVTQSPTHLIKTRGQQVTLRCSSQSGHNTVSWYQQALGQGPQFIFQYYREEENGRGNFPPRFSGLQFPNYSSELNVNALELDDSALYLCASSPSWGDYGYTFGSGTRLTVV.

This clone was recorded at least ten times. The chain combines TRBV7-9 with TRBJ1-2; 8 bases map to TRBD1. Germline CDR1 and CDR2: SEHNR and FQNEAQ (reference sequence). The CDR3 loop spans 14 amino acids. V lost 10 bases to trimming and J lost 3 bases; unmatched junction nucleotides: 10. CDR3 protein: CAIPQGARDYGYTF. CDR3 sequence (DNA): TGTGCCATTCCCCAGGGGGCGCGGGACTATGGCTACACCTTC.

The rearrangement joins TRBV10-3 to TRBJ2-5; D might be TRBD1 (6 bases). CDR1 and CDR2 from the germline V gene are ENHRY and SYGVKD. CDR3 length equals 14 residues. Deletions cut 6 bases from V and 4 bases from J, with 15 bases between. CDR3 bases: TGTGCCATCAGGACGGACAGTGACCCAGAGACCCAGTACTTC. This encodes CAIRTDSDPETQYF.

V gene TRBV5-6 combines with J gene TRBJ2-7, with D maybe TRBD1 (6 bases). This CDR3 region has 15 residues. Germline values: CDR1 SGHDT, CDR2 YYEEEE. Trimming cost V 0 bases and J 0 bases, with 10 bases left between them. The DNA for the CDR3 is TGTGCCAGCAGCTTGGGGGGGACAAACTCCTACGAGCAGTACTTC. It translates to CASSLGGTNSYEQYF.